This TCR beta chain comes out of a study of beta chain features in type 1 diabetes. About the research overall: Patients looked much like healthy donors when it came to age, gender and cell yields.

This clone showed up just once. This CDR3 region has 14 residues. Germline CDR1 SGHVS, CDR2 FQNEAQ. V was clipped by 5 bases and J by 2 bases; unmatched bases: 5. The collection from each donor was one heparinised blood draw averaging around 120 mL. TCRB transcripts that were expressed got sequenced, as all of the isolated RNA had been reverse transcribed. Some clones are missing from TCRdb's copy, which holds only in-frame ones; the method was immunoSEQ multiplex PCR. Of around 300,000 clones listed, around 7.3% are singletons. Sequenced: central memory CD4+ T cells from blood. This clonotype was obtained from a woman between 18 and 29 years old in good health. The chain has TRBV7-8 and TRBJ2-7; the match to TRBD1 covers 8 bases. CDR3 bases: TGTGCCAGCAGCACGGGGACAGGCACCTACGAGCAGTACTTC. It encodes CASSTGTGTYEQYF.